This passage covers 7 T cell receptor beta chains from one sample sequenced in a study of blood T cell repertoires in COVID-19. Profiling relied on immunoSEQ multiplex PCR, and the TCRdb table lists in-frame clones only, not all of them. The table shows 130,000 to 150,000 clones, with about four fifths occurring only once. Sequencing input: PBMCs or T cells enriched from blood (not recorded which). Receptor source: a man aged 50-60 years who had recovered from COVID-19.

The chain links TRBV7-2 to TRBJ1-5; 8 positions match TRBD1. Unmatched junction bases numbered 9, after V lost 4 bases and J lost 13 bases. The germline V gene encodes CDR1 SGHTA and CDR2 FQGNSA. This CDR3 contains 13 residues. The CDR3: CASSYKGTGGQHF. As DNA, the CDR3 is TGTGCCAGCAGCTATAAAGGGACAGGCGGACAGCATTTT.

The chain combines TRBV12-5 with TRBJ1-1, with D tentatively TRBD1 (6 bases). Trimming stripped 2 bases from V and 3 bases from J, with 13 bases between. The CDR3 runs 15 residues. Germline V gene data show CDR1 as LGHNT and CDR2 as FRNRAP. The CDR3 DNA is TGTGCTAGTGGTTTGACAACAGGGCTAGACACTGAAGCTTTCTTT. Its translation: CASGLTTGLDTEAFF.

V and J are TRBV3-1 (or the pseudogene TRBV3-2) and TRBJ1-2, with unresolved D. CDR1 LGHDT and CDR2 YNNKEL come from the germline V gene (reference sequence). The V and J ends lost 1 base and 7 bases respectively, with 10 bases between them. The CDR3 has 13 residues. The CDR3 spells CASSQVGSSGYTF. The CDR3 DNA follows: TGTGCCAGCAGCCAAGTGGGCAGTTCTGGCTACACCTTC.

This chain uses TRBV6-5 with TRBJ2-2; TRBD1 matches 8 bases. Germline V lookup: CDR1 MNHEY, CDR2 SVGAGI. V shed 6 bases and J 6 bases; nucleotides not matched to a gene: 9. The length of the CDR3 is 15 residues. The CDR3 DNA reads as TGTGCCAGCAGCACGGACAGGGAAAGGGCCGGGGAGCTGTTTTTT. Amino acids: CASSTDRERAGELFF.

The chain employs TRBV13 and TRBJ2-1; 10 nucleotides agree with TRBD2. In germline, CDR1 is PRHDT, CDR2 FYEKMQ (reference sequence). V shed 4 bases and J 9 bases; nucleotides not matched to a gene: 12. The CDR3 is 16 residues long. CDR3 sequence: CASSYLLAGEPSEQFF. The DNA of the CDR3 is TGTGCCAGCAGCTACCTCCTAGCGGGGGAACCTTCTGAGCAGTTCTTC.

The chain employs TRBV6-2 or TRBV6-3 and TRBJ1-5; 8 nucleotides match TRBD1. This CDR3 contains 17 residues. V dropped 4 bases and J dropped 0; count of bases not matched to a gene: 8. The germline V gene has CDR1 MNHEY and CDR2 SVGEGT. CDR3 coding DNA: TGTGCCAGCAGTTTGACAGGGGAACCTTATAGCAATCAGCCCCAGCATTTT. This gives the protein CASSLTGEPYSNQPQHF.

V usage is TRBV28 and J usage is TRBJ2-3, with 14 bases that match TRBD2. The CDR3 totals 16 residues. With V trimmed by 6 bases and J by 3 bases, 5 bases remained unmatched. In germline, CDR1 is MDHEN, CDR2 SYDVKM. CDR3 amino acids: CASSQTSGGATDTQYF. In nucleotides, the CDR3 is TGTGCCAGCAGCCAGACTAGCGGGGGGGCTACAGATACGCAGTATTTT.